This entry lists 15 T cell receptor beta chains sequenced from one sample in a study of shared clonotypes between healthy human individuals. The data were produced by immunoSEQ multiplex PCR, yet TCRdb's version contains in-frame clones alone and is incomplete. The sample has about 1 million clones; 60% to 80% are singletons. Sequenced material: memory CD4+ T cells sorted from blood. Subset denoted: CD45RA-negative fraction. The receptors were gathered from a man aged 18 to 29 in good health.

The CDR3 coding sequence is TGTGCCAGCAGCATACAGGGCCTTGGGGAGCAGTACTTC. It encodes CASSIQGLGEQYF. The chain links TRBV6-1 to TRBJ2-7; D is possibly TRBD1 (6 bases). The V gene lost 6 bases and the J gene lost 7 bases, with 16 bases spanning the gap. Germline assignment: CDR1 MNHNS and CDR2 SASEGT. The CDR3 is made up of 13 amino acids.

This chain joins TRBV7-9 and TRBJ2-7; D gene ambiguous. This CDR3 spans 13 amino acids. V was pared by 5 bases and J by 6 bases, with 14 bases between. In germline, CDR1 is SEHNR, CDR2 FQNEAQ (reference sequence). In DNA, the CDR3 is TGTGCCAGCAGCCGTACCGATACGGGCGAGCAGTACTTC. Its translation: CASSRTDTGEQYF.

This chain connects TRBV11-2 to TRBJ2-7; TRBD1 might be the D (6 bases). V lost 2 bases and J 2 bases, leaving 10 bases between the germline ends. Germline V gives CDR1 SGHAT, CDR2 FQNNGV. The CDR3 is 14 residues long. This CDR3 reads CASSLWGPTYEQYF. DNA of the CDR3: TGTGCCAGCAGCTTATGGGGGCCTACCTACGAGCAGTACTTC.

This clone was seen only a few times. The V and J genes are TRBV19 and TRBJ1-3; D is unresolved. The CDR3 has 16 residues. V lost 3 bases to trimming and J lost 4 bases, with 16 bases between them. CDR1 is LNHDA, CDR2 SQIVND, per germline (reference sequence). The CDR3 here is CASSIQRPPSGNTIYF. The CDR3 coding sequence is TGTGCCAGTAGTATTCAGAGACCCCCGTCCGGAAACACCATATATTTT.

In this sample, this clone turned up many times. The gene calls are TRBV28 and TRBJ1-2; 9 bases line up with TRBD1. The CDR3 totals 13 residues. Germline CDR1 reads MDHEN; CDR2 reads SYDVKM. Germline trimming cut 8 bases from V and 7 bases from J; bases unmatched to any gene: 8. In DNA, the CDR3 is TGTGCCAGCCTACTAACAGGGGGCTTTGGCTACACCTTC. It encodes CASLLTGGFGYTF.

Here the CDR3 DNA reads TGCAGTGCTAAACTGAGTTGGGGCTACACCTTC. It yields the protein CSAKLSWGYTF. The genes are TRBV20-1 and TRBJ1-2; D remains unclear. The CDR3 is made up of 11 amino acids. Germline lookup yields CDR1 DFQATT and CDR2 SNEGSKA (reference sequence). Trimming removed 4 bases from V and 8 bases from J, with 11 bases in between.

The chain carries TRBV7-8 and TRBJ2-7; TRBD2 might be the D (6 bases). The CDR3 is 16 residues long. Deletions cut 1 base from V and 6 bases from J, with 19 bases between. In germline, CDR1 is SGHVS, CDR2 FQNEAQ. The CDR3 region is CASSLESSGVSSEQYF. The CDR3 DNA reads TGTGCCAGCAGCTTAGAGAGTAGCGGAGTCTCGAGCGAGCAGTACTTC.

J is TRBJ1-4 and V is TRBV7-8; D not resolved. Germline lookup yields CDR1 SGHVS and CDR2 FQNEAQ. The length of the CDR3 is 16 residues. V was cut by 5 bases and J by 4 bases, with 17 bases left in between. CDR3 loop: CASSTLGKGLNEKLFF. DNA for the CDR3: TGTGCCAGCAGCACCCTGGGGAAGGGCCTTAATGAAAAACTGTTTTTT.

V is TRBV18 and J is TRBJ2-5; TRBD2 agrees at 8 bases. The trim removed 3 bases at V and 0 bases at J, leaving 9 bases unmatched. This CDR3 contains 17 residues. Germline V lookup: CDR1 KGHSH, CDR2 LQKENI. The CDR3 loop is CASSPPGRGGYQETQYF. Written as DNA, the CDR3 is TGTGCCAGCTCACCTCCAGGACGGGGGGGGTACCAAGAGACCCAGTACTTC.

The V call is TRBV5-4, the J call TRBJ1-1; D gene ambiguous. Trimming pared 0 bases from V and 7 bases from J, leaving 10 bases between. Germline lookup yields CDR1 SGHNT and CDR2 YYREEE (reference sequence). The CDR3 is 13 residues long. The CDR3 spells CASSLGQGSEAFF. The CDR3 bases are TGTGCCAGCAGCTTGGGACAAGGGAGTGAAGCTTTCTTT.

This chain uses TRBV10-1 with TRBJ2-3, with no clear D. CDR1 and CDR2 (germline): WNHNN, SYGVQD (reference sequence). The CDR3 contains 14 residues. Trimming pared 2 bases from V and 6 bases from J, leaving 12 bases between. The CDR3 coding sequence is TGCGCCAGCAGTGAGCGGGCCCCTAGGGATACGCAGTATTTT. Its translation: CASSERAPRDTQYF.

The chain links TRBV18 to TRBJ1-3, with TRBD1 matching over 7 bases. J lost 4 bases, V lost 2 bases, and 11 bases had no gene match. This CDR3 has 17 amino acids. Per germline, CDR1 KGHSH and CDR2 LQKENI. Here the CDR3 reads CASSPVLGQSNGNTIYF. As DNA, the CDR3 is TGTGCCAGCTCACCAGTCTTGGGACAGTCTAACGGAAACACCATATATTTT.

The genes are TRBV7-2 and TRBJ2-1, with TRBD2 matching 8 bases. V trimming: 1 base; J trimming: 8 bases; junction bases outside the gene matches: 7. This CDR3 is 15 amino acids long. CDR1 and CDR2 (germline): SGHTA, FQGNSA. In DNA, the CDR3 is TGTGCCAGCAGCTTAGACGGGGGGGCCTCAGATGAGCAGTTCTTC. As protein: CASSLDGGASDEQFF.

The rearrangement joins TRBV6-1 to TRBJ2-6; D remains ambiguous. The germline V and J ends were trimmed by 7 bases and 2 bases, with 6 bases remaining between them. CDR1 is MNHNS and CDR2 is SASEGT in the germline V gene. The CDR3 loop spans 13 amino acids. CDR3 region: CASNEAGANVLTF. CDR3 coding DNA: TGTGCCAGCAACGAGGCTGGGGCCAACGTCCTGACTTTC.

The chain recombines TRBV28 with TRBJ2-5, with D possibly being TRBD1 (5 bases). CDR1 MDHEN and CDR2 SYDVKM come from the germline V gene. With 2 bases removed from V and 5 bases from J, the gap between germline ends came to 15 bases. The CDR3 runs 15 residues. The CDR3: CASSLQGVLSETQYF. The CDR3 coding sequence is TGTGCCAGCAGTTTACAAGGGGTCCTCTCGGAGACCCAGTACTTC.